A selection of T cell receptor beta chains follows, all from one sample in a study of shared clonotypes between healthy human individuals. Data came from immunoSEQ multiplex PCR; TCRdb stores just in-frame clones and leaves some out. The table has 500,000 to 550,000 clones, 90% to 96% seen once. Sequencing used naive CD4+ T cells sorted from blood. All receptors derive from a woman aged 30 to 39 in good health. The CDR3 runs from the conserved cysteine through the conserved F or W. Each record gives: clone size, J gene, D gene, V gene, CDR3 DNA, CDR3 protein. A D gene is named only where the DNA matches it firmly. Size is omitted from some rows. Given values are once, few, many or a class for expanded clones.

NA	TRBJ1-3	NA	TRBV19	TGTGCCAGCGGAACAGGGCGCTCTGGAAACACCATATATTTT	CASGTGRSGNTIYF
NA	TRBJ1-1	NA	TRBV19	TGTGCCAGTAATCGGGGATTGGAGTTGTCCACTGAAGCTTTCTTT	CASNRGLELSTEAFF
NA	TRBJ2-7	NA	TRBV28	TGTGCCAGCAGTTCAACTAGCTACGAGCAGTACTTC	CASSSTSYEQYF
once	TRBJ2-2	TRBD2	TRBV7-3	TGTGCCAGCAGCCCCGCGGGAGCAGGGCTGAACACCGGGGAGCTGTTTTTT	CASSPAGAGLNTGELFF
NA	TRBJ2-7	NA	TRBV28	TGTGCCAGCAGTAGGATCAACGAGCAGTACTTC	CASSRINEQYF
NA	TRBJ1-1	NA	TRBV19	TGTGCCAGTAGTATAGGCGGAGGGTTCCTAATGAACACTGAAGCTTTCTTT	CASSIGGGFLMNTEAFF
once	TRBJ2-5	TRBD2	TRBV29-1	TGCAGCGTTGACGGGACCGGGACTAGCGGCACGCGGACCCAGTACTTC	CSVDGTGTSGTRTQYF
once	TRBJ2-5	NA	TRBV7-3	TGTGCCAGCAGCCGACACGGGAGCGAAGAGACCCAGTACTTC	CASSRHGSEETQYF
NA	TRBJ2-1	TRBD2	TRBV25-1	TGTGCCAGCACCAAAGGTGCGGGAGGGTACAATGAGCAGTTCTTC	CASTKGAGGYNEQFF
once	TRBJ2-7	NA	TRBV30	TGTGCCTGGAGTGTACAATCGGGGAGCTCCTACGAGCAGTACTTC	CAWSVQSGSSYEQYF
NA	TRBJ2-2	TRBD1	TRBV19	TGTGCCAGTGAGACAGGGGGAAACACCGGGGAGCTGTTTTTT	CASETGGNTGELFF
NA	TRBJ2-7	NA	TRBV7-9	TGTGCCAGCAGCTTAGCCCTAGGGGCCTACGAGCAGTACTTC	CASSLALGAYEQYF
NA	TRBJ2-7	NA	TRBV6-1	TGTGCCAGCAGTGAAAGTATCCGGACGGAAGGTGTCCTGAGGGAGCAGTACTTC	CASSESIRTEGVLREQYF
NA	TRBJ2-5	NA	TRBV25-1	TGTGCCAGCAGTAGGAGTGTGGAGACCCAGTACTTC	CASSRSVETQYF
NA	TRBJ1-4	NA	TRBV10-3	TGTGCCATCAGTGACAGACCTAATGAAAAACTGTTTTTT	CAISDRPNEKLFF
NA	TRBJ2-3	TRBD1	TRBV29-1	TGCAGCGTTTCTACAGGGGCCGGCACAGATACGCAGTATTTT	CSVSTGAGTDTQYF
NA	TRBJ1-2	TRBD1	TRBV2	TGTGCCAGCAGTGAGGGGACAGGCCCGGCGAACTATGGCTACACCTTC	CASSEGTGPANYGYTF